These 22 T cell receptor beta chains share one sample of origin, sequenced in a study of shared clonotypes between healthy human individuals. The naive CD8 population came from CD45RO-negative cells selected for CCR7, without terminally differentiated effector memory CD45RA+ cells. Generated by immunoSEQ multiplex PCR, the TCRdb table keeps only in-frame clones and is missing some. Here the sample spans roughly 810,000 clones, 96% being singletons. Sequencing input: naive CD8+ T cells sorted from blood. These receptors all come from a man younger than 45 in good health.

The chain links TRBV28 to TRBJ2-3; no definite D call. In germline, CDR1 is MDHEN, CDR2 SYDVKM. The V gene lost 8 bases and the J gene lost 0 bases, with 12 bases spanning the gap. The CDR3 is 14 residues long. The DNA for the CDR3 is TGTGCCAGCCAATGGCTATCTAGCACAGATACGCAGTATTTT. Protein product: CASQWLSSTDTQYF.

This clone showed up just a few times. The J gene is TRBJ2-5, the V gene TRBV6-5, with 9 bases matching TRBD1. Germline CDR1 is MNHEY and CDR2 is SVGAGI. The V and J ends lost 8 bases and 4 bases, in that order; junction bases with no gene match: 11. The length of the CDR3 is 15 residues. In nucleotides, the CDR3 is TGTGCCAGCGCCTCAACACAGGGGGCGAGAGAGACCCAGTACTTC. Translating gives CASASTQGARETQYF.

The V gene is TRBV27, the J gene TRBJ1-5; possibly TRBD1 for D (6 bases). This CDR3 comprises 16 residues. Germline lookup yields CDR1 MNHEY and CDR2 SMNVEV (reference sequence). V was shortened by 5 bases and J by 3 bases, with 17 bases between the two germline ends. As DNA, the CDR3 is TGTGCCAGCAGTATGGGGGGCGGGTTTATCAATCAGCCCCAGCATTTT. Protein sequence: CASSMGGGFINQPQHF.

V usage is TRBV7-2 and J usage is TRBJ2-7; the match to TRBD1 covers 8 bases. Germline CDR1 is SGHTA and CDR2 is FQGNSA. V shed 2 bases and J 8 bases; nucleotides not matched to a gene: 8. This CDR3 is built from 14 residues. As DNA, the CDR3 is TGTGCCAGCAGCTTAATCACAGGGGGGAGGAAGCAGTACTTC. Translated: CASSLITGGRKQYF.

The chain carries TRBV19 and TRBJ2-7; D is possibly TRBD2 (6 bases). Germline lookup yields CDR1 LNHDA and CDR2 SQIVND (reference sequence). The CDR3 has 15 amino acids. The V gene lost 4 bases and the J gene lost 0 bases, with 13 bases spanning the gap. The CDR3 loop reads CASSKLDSGSYEQYF. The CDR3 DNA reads TGTGCCAGTAGTAAGCTCGATAGCGGCTCCTACGAGCAGTACTTC.

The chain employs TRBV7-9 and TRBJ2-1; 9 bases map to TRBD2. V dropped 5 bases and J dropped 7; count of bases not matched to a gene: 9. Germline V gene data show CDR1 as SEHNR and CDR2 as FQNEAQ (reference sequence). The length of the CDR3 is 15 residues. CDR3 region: CASSTVAGVINEQFF. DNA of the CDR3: TGTGCCAGCAGCACAGTAGCGGGAGTAATTAATGAGCAGTTCTTC.

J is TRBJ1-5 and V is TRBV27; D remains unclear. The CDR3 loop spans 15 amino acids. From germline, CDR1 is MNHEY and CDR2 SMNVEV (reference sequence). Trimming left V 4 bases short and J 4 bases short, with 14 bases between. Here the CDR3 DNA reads TGTGCCAGCAGTTCAATGGGTGGGCCTAATCAGCCCCAGCATTTT. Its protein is CASSSMGGPNQPQHF.

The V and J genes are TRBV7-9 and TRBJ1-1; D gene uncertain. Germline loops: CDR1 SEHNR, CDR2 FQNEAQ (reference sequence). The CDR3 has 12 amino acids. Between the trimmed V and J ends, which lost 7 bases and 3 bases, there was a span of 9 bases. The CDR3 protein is CASNRGDTEAFF. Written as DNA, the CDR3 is TGTGCCAGCAATCGGGGTGACACTGAAGCTTTCTTT.

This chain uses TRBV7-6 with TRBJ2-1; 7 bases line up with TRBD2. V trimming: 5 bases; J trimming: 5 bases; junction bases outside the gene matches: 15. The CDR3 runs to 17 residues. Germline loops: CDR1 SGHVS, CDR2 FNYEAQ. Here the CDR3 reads CASSRPGGREVNNEQFF. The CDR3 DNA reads TGTGCCAGCAGCCGGCCCGGGGGGAGAGAGGTGAACAATGAGCAGTTCTTC.

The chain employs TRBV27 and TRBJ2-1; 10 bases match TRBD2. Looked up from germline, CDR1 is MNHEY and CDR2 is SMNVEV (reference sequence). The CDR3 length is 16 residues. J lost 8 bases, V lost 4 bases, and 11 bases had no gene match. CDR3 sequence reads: CASSSGSSGSGDEQFF. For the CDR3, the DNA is TGTGCCAGCAGTTCTGGTTCTAGCGGGAGTGGCGATGAGCAGTTCTTC.

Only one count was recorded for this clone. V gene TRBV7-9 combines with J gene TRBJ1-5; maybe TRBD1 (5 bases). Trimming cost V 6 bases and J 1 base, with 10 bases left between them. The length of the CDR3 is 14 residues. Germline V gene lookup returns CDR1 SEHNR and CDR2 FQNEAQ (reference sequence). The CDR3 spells CASRRGGSNQPQHF. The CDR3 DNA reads TGTGCCAGCAGGAGGGGTGGGAGCAATCAGCCCCAGCATTTT.

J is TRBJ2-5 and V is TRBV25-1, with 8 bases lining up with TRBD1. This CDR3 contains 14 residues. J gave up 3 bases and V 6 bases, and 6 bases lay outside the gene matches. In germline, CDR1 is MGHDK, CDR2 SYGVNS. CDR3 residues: CASSLGQGKETQYF. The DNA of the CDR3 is TGTGCCAGCAGCCTTGGACAGGGAAAAGAGACCCAGTACTTC.

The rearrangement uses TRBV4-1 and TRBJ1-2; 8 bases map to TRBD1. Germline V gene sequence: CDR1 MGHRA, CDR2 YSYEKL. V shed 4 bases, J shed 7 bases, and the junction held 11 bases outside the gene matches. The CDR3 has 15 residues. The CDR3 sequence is CASSPIPDRGIGYTF. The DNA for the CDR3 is TGCGCCAGCAGCCCTATTCCAGACAGGGGTATTGGCTACACCTTC.

The CDR3 is CASSVSGLSSYEQYF. The DNA for the CDR3 is TGTGCCAGCAGCGTTAGCGGACTGAGCTCCTACGAGCAGTACTTC. The chain employs TRBV9 and TRBJ2-7, with D tentatively TRBD2 (6 bases). This CDR3 is 15 amino acids long. CDR1 is SGDLS, CDR2 YYNGEE, per germline. The V end was cut by 2 bases, the J end by 0 bases, with 12 bases between.

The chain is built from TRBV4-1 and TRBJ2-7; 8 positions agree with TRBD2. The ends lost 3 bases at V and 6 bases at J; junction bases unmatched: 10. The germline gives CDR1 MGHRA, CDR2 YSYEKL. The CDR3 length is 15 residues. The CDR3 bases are TGCGCCAGCAGCCAGGTGAAGGGACTAGTGTGCGAGCAGTACTTC. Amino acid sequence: CASSQVKGLVCEQYF.

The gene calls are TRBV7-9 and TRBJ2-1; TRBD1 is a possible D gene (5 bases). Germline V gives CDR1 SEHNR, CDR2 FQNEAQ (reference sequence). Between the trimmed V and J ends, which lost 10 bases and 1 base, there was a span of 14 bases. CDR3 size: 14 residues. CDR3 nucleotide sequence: TGTGCCACCCCAGCAGGGCCTTCCTACAATGAGCAGTTCTTC. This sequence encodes CATPAGPSYNEQFF.

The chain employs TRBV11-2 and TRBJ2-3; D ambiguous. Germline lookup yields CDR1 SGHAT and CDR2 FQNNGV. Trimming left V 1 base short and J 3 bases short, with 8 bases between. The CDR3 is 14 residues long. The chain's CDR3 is CASSLGSSTDTQYF. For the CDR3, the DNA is TGTGCCAGCAGCTTAGGTAGCTCAACAGATACGCAGTATTTT.

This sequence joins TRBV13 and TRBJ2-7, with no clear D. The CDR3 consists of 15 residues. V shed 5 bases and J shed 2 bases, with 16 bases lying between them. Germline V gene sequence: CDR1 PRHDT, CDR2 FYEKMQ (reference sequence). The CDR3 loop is CASSPQEGLAYEQYF. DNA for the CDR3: TGTGCCAGCAGCCCGCAAGAAGGGCTCGCCTACGAGCAGTACTTC.

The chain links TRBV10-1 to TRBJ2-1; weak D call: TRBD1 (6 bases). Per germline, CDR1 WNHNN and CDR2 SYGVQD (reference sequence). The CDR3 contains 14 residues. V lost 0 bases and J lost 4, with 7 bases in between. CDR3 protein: CASSESDRYNEQFF. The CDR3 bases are TGCGCCAGCAGTGAGTCCGACAGGTACAATGAGCAGTTCTTC.

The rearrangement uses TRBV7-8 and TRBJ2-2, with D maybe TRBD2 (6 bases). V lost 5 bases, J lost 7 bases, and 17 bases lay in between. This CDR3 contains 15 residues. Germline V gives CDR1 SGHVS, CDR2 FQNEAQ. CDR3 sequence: CASSTEGLGVGELFF. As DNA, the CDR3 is TGTGCCAGCAGCACGGAGGGCCTCGGGGTCGGGGAGCTGTTTTTT.

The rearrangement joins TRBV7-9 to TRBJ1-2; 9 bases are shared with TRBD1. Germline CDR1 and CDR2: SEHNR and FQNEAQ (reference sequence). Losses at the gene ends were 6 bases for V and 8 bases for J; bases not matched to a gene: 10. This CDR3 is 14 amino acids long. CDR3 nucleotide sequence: TGTGCCAGCAGTTCAAGGGACAGGGAGGTCGGCTACACCTTC. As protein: CASSSRDREVGYTF.

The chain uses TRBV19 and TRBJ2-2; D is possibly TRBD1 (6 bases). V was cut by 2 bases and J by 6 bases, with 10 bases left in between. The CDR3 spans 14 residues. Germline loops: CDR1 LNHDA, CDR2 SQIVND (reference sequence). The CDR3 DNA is TGTGCCAGTAGTATAAACTGGGGGCCCGGGGAGCTGTTTTTT. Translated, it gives CASSINWGPGELFF. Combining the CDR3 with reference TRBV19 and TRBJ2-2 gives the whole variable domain DGGITQSPKYLFRKEGQNVTLSCEQNLNHDAMYWYRQDPGQGLRLIYYSQIVNDFQKGDIAEGYSVSREKKESFPLTVTSAQKNPTAFYLCASSINWGPGELFFGEGSRLTVL.